The TCR beta chain under discussion was sequenced for a study of T cell repertoires in cytomegalovirus infection. Turning to the study itself: An indication of both CMV infection and matching HLA type came from public TCR beta signatures.

TCRdb analysed the reads with MiXCR anew, one entry per CDR3 protein. The table shows approximately 910,000 distinct CDR3 sequences, with around 32% occurring only once. Study-level findings and limits: Totalled public TCR beta family frequency picked out people who carried CMV plus the relevant HLA.

This clonotype has just a few counts. Its antigen is unknown. V was pared by 1 base and J by 1 base, with 1 base of the junction left unmatched. Per germline, CDR1 SNHLY and CDR2 FYNNEI. The CDR3 totals 15 residues. This material consisted of cultured CD8+ T cells from PBMCs, taken from culture after CMV antigen stimulation. The chain recombines TRBV2 with TRBJ2-1; 7 positions agree with TRBD1. This clonotype originated in a human donor in good health (CMV status not recorded). Some clones in this sample may be carry-over from other donors' samples. The CDR3: CASSEEGASYNEQFF. The CDR3 region has the DNA TGTGCCAGCAGTGAAGAGGGGGCATCCTACAATGAGCAGTTCTTC.